These 8 T cell receptor beta chains were sequenced from one sample in a study of CD8 T cells in ankylosing spondylitis. TCRdb analysed the 5' RACE reads with MiXCR anew, one entry per CDR3 protein. The sample has approximately 60,000 distinct CDR3 sequences, about 6% seen once; the top ten hold under 6%. The source material was synovial fluid, either unsorted or a sorted T cell fraction (not recorded which). These receptors were obtained from a male donor with ankylosing spondylitis.

This clonotype turned up a few times. The J gene is TRBJ1-4, the V gene TRBV6-1; no clear D. CDR1 and CDR2 from the germline V gene are MNHNS and SASEGT. The V end lost 1 base, the J end lost 6 bases, and 15 bases lay between the germline ends. CDR3 length: 16 amino acids. The chain's CDR3 is CASSEGVRGFYEKLFF. CDR3 coding DNA: TGTGCCAGCAGTGAAGGGGTACGAGGATTTTATGAAAAACTGTTTTTT.

Many counts were recorded for this clonotype. This sequence joins TRBV10-3 and TRBJ2-1; 14 nucleotides line up with TRBD2. With 7 bases clipped from V and 6 bases from J, the junction kept 2 bases outside the gene matches. This CDR3 spans 14 amino acids. Per germline, CDR1 ENHRY and CDR2 SYGVKD. Here the CDR3 DNA reads TGTGCCATCAAGGGGACTAGCGGGAGCAATGAGCAGTTCTTC. This translates into CAIKGTSGSNEQFF.

This clonotype was observed a few times. The rearrangement links TRBV4-2 to TRBJ2-1; 10 bases map to TRBD2. Per the germline V gene, CDR1 is LGHNA and CDR2 is YNFKEQ. This CDR3 is built from 14 residues. The V and J ends lost 4 bases and 7 bases, in that order; junction bases with no gene match: 4. CDR3 in amino acids: CASSRASGRNEQFF. The DNA of the CDR3 is TGTGCCAGCAGCCGGGCTAGCGGGAGAAATGAGCAGTTCTTC.

This clonotype was counted between two and nine times. The V and J genes are TRBV4-2 and TRBJ2-7; either TRBD1 or TRBD2 may fit D (5 bases each). V was trimmed by 10 bases and J by 1 base, leaving 26 bases between them. Germline V CDR1 and CDR2: LGHNA, YNFKEQ. The CDR3 is made up of 17 amino acids. CDR3 coding DNA: TGTGCCATGGGCCCCGCCTTGGGGGAAACTGGGTCCTACGAGCAGTACTTC. It yields the protein CAMGPALGETGSYEQYF.

This clonotype was seen repeatedly, ten times or more. The J gene is TRBJ2-7, the V gene TRBV10-2; D ambiguous. The CDR3 is made up of 13 amino acids. Germline assignment: CDR1 WSHSY and CDR2 SAAADI. V lost 2 bases and J 4 bases, leaving 9 bases between the germline ends. The CDR3 DNA is TGCGCCAGCAGTGAGCTTCCCCGGTACGAGCAGTACTTC. This gives the protein CASSELPRYEQYF.

This clonotype appeared a few times. The gene calls are TRBV5-1 and TRBJ2-7; D may be TRBD2 (6 bases). Trimming left V 0 bases short and J 2 bases short, with 12 bases between. The germline gives CDR1 SGHRS, CDR2 YFSETQ. CDR3 length: 15 residues. The CDR3 region is CASSLVYGGTYEQYF. Here the CDR3 DNA reads TGCGCCAGCAGCTTGGTTTACGGCGGGACCTACGAGCAGTACTTC.

The chain carries TRBV4-1 and TRBJ2-3; D is uncertain. Germline V lookup: CDR1 MGHRA, CDR2 YSYEKL. CDR3 length equals 17 residues. The V gene lost 3 bases and the J gene lost 1 base, with 17 bases spanning the gap. CDR3 nucleotides: TGCGCCAGCAGCCACGATAGAGGCAACATTGGCACAGATACGCAGTATTTT. Translated: CASSHDRGNIGTDTQYF.

In this sample, this clonotype turned up once. The chain is built from TRBV20-1 and TRBJ2-7, with 7 bases lining up with TRBD2. The CDR3 runs 15 residues. Germline V gene data show CDR1 as DFQATT and CDR2 as SNEGSKA (reference sequence). Unmatched junction bases numbered 12, after V lost 3 bases and J lost 4 bases. The CDR3 nucleotides are TGCAGTGCTAGCCGGACATCGGGGGGATCTTACGAGCAGTACTTC. Amino acids: CSASRTSGGSYEQYF.